Sequencing of this TCR beta chain was carried out in a study of regulatory T cells in long-lasting Graves disease. Arm-PCR of CDR3 regions with iRepertoire HTBI primers generated TCR beta libraries. TCRdb re-analysed the multiplex PCR reads in MiXCR, keeping a single row per CDR3 protein. The sample shows about 470,000 distinct CDR3 sequences, around 20% of them seen only once. This clonotype has at least ten counts. This sample's time point: persistent/refractory GD, antithyroid drugs over 5 years with positive TRAb. Extracted PBMC RNA gave rise to the TCR library. Germline V CDR1 and CDR2: SQVTM, ANQGSEA. The CDR3 totals 13 residues. With V trimmed by 5 bases and J by 8 bases, 11 bases remained unmatched.

The chain combines TRBV29-1 with TRBJ1-2, with 7 bases aligning to TRBD1. This receptor was taken from a female donor with Graves disease. Source: peripheral blood mononuclear cells (PBMCs), taken when the disease was refractory, from a patient treated with antithyroid drugs. The CDR3 DNA reads as TGCAGCGTTCCCCTGGGGACAGCGGGAGGCTACACCTTC. Translating gives CSVPLGTAGGYTF.